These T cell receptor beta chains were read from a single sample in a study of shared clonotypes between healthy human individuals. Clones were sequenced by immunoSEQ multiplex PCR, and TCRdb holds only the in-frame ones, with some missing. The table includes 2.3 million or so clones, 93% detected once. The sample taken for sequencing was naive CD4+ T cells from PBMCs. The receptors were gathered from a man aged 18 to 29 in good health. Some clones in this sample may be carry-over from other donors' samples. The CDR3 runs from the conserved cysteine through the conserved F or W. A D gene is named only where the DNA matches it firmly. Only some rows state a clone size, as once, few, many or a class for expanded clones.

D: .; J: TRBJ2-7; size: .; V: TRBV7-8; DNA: TGTGCCAGCGCGGACAGCTCCTACGAGCAGTACTTC; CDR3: CASADSSYEQYF
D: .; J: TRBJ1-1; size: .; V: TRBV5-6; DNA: TGTGCCAGCAGCCCCCTTGGTAACACTGAAGCTTTCTTT; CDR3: CASSPLGNTEAFF
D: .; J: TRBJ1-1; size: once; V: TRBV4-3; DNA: TGCGCCAGCAGAAGACAGGTCTTCGGAGGGGACACTGAAGCTTTCTTT; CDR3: CASRRQVFGGDTEAFF
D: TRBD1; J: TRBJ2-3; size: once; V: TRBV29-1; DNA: TGCAGCGTAACCAGACAGGGCTTCACAGATACGCAGTATTTT; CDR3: CSVTRQGFTDTQYF
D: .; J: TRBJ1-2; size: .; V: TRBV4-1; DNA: TGCGCCAGCAGCCAAGTGCCGACAGGCGACTATGGCTACACCTTC; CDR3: CASSQVPTGDYGYTF
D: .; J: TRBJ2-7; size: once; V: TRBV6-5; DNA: TGTGCCAGCAGTTACGTTCGGACATTTATCGACGAGCAGTACTTC; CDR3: CASSYVRTFIDEQYF
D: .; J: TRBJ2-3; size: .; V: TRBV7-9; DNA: TGTGCCAGCAGCTCTCTTGGACACCGCACCACAGATACGCAGTATTTT; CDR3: CASSSLGHRTTDTQYF
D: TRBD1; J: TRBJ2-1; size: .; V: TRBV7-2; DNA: TGTGCCAGCAGCTTGAGTATGGGACAGGCCATCGTTTCGGGTGAGCAGTTCTTC; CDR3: CASSLSMGQAIVSGEQFF
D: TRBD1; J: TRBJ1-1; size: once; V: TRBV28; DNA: TGTGCCAGCACCTCCCCCAGGGGGTGGACTGAAGCTTTCTTT; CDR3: CASTSPRGWTEAFF
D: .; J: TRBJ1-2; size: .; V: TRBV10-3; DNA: TGTGCCATCAGTGAGTCTGGAGCGGGACCAGCTGGCTACACCTTC; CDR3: CAISESGAGPAGYTF
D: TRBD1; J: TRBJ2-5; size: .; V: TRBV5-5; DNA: TGTGCCAGCAGCCTTGGACAGGTCGAGACCCAGTACTTC; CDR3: CASSLGQVETQYF
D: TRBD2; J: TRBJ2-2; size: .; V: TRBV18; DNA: TGTGCCAGCTCCCCCAGACTAGCGGGCCTTCCCGGGGAGCTGTTTTTT; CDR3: CASSPRLAGLPGELFF
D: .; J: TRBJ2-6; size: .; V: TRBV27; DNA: TGTGCCAGCAGTTTGTGGGGATCTGGGGCCAACGTCCTGACTTTC; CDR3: CASSLWGSGANVLTF
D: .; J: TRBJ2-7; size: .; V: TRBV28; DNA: TGTGCCAGCAGTTTCGGCCCCACCTACGAGCAGTACTTC; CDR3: CASSFGPTYEQYF
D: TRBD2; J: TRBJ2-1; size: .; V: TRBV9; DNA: TGTGCCAGCAGCCCTCGGCGCGGGAGGGGTCCCAATGAGCAGTTCTTC; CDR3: CASSPRRGRGPNEQFF
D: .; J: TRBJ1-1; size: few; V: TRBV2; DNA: TGTGCCAGCGGAACCTACAGGGACACTGAAGCTTTCTTT; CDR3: CASGTYRDTEAFF
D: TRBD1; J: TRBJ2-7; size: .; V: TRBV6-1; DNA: TGTGCCAGCAGTGAACGGGACAGCTACGAGCAGTACTTC; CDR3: CASSERDSYEQYF
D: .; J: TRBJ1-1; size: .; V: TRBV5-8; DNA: TGTGCCAGCAGCCCGACCTTAGCCTCGAACACTGAAGCTTTCTTT; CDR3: CASSPTLASNTEAFF
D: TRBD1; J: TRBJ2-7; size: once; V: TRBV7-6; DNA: TGTGCCAGCAGTCCCAGGAGGGGTCAGGGGGCGGGTCGGACCACCTACGAGCAGTACTTC; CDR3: CASSPRRGQGAGRTTYEQYF
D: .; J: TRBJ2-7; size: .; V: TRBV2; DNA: TGTGCCAGCAGTGACCGGGACTCCTCCTACGAGCAGTACTTC; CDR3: CASSDRDSSYEQYF
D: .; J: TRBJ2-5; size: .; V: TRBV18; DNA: TGTGCCAGCTCACCACTAAGTCGAGAGACCCAGTACTTC; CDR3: CASSPLSRETQYF
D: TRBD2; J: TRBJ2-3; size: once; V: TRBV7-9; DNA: TGTGCCAGCAGCTTAGGTCTAGCGGTAGATACGCAGTATTTT; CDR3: CASSLGLAVDTQYF
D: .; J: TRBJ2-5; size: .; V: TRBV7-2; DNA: TGTGCCAGCAGCTTGGTCGATTTCTACGAGACCCAGTACTTC; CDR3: CASSLVDFYETQYF
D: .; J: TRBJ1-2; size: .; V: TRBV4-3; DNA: TGCGCCAGCAGCCAAGCTAATAACTATGGCTACACCTTC; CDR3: CASSQANNYGYTF
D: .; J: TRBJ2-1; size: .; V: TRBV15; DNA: TGTGCCACCAGCAGAGAGACCTTTGGGAGCTCCTACAATGAGCAGTTCTTC; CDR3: CATSRETFGSSYNEQFF
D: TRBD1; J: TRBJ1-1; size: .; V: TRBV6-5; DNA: TGTGCCAGCAGTGCACAGGGGTCGAACACTGAAGCTTTCTTT; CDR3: CASSAQGSNTEAFF
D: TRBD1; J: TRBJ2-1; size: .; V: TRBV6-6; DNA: TGTGCCAGCAGTTACACAACAGGGGGCTCTGAGCAGTTCTTC; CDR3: CASSYTTGGSEQFF
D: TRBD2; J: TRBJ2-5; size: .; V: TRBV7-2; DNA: TGTGCCAGCTACCCTTCCTCCCAAGTCGGGAGGGCCGGGGAGACCCAGTACTTC; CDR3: CASYPSSQVGRAGETQYF
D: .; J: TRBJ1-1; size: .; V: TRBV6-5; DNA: TGTGCCAGCAGTTACGGCGGAAGGAACACTGAAGCTTTCTTT; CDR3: CASSYGGRNTEAFF
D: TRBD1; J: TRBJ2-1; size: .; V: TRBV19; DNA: TGTGCCAGTAGAAGTCCAGGGGGAGATTCCTACAATGAGCAGTTCTTC; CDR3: CASRSPGGDSYNEQFF
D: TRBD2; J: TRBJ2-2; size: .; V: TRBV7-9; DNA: TGTGCCAGCAGCCGGGGACTAGCGGGTGAGAACACCGGGGAGCTGTTTTTT; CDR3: CASSRGLAGENTGELFF
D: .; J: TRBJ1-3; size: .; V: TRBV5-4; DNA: TGTGCCAGCAGCCTGGGGCAGGCTGGAAACACCATATATTTT; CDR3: CASSLGQAGNTIYF
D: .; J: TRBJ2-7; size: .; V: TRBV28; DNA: TGTGCCAGCAGTTTAGGCCTGGGTGCCGTGACCTACGAGCAGTACTTC; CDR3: CASSLGLGAVTYEQYF